Following are 15 T cell receptor beta chains from one sample sequenced in a study of T cells in Graves' hyperthyroidism and ophthalmopathy. Using RNA transcripts as the source, TCR beta CDR3 regions were amplified. HTBI primers were used for first-round RT-PCR of the TCR CDR3. TCRdb recomputed calls from the multiplex PCR reads with MiXCR, one row per CDR3 protein. The table lists approximately 700,000 distinct CDR3 sequences, approximately 16% of them singletons, with roughly 8% in the top ten. The sample comprised blood. Every receptor here comes from a man between 18 and 35 years old with Graves' hyperthyroidism.

About this clonotype itself: One base away lies a much larger clone, so this may be a sequencing read error. The CDR3 loop is CASSIARGSTDTQYF. In nucleotides, the CDR3 is TGTGCCAGCAGCATTGCTAGAGGGAGCACAGATACGCAGTATTTT. This chain uses TRBV5-6 with TRBJ2-3; D is perhaps TRBD2 (5 bases). V shed 4 bases and J shed 0 bases, with 12 bases lying between them. Germline V gene lookup returns CDR1 SGHDT and CDR2 YYEEEE. CDR3 size: 15 residues.

This clonotype appeared a single time. The chain recombines TRBV7-9 with TRBJ1-3; the match to TRBD1 covers 9 bases. The CDR3 covers 17 residues. V gave up 5 bases and J gave up 0 bases; unmatched junction bases: 8. CDR1 is SEHNR and CDR2 is FQNEAQ in the germline V gene (reference sequence). In nucleotides, the CDR3 is TGTGCCAGCAGCCGGACAGGGGTTAAACTCTCTGGAAACACCATATATTTT. Its protein is CASSRTGVKLSGNTIYF.

This clonotype occurred many times. CDR3: CASSKGQTSTDTQYF. The DNA for the CDR3 is TGCGCCAGCAGCAAGGGACAGACTAGCACAGATACGCAGTATTTT. The chain is built from TRBV5-1 and TRBJ2-3; 7 positions match TRBD1. This CDR3 has 15 amino acids. V gave up 4 bases and J gave up 0 bases; unmatched junction bases: 5. Per the germline V gene, CDR1 is SGHRS and CDR2 is YFSETQ. Full variable domain (rest looked up from reference TRBV5-1 and TRBJ2-3): KAGVTQTPRYLIKTRGQQVTLSCSPISGHRSVSWYQQTPGQGLQFLFEYFSETQRNKGNFPGRFSGRQFSNSRSEMNVSTLELGDSALYLCASSKGQTSTDTQYFGPGTRLTVL.

Ten or more counts support this clonotype. This chain joins TRBV11-3 and TRBJ2-1; a weak D match, TRBD2 (7 bases). Germline V lookup: CDR1 SGHNT, CDR2 YENEEA. This CDR3 region has 15 residues. V was trimmed by 6 bases and J by 8 bases, leaving 20 bases between them. This CDR3 is CASRYPGAGEYEQFF. CDR3 coding DNA: TGTGCCAGCAGATACCCGGGGGCGGGAGAGTATGAGCAGTTCTTC.

This clonotype occurred many times. This rearrangement joins TRBV12-3 or TRBV12-4 to TRBJ2-2; 8 bases line up with TRBD1. V was pared by 5 bases and J by 2 bases, with 7 bases of the junction left unmatched. This CDR3 spans 16 amino acids. The chain's CDR3 is CASSPVDRGNTGELFF. CDR3 nucleotide sequence: TGTGCCAGCAGTCCTGTTGACAGGGGAAACACCGGGGAGCTGTTTTTT.

This clonotype showed up many times. This chain joins TRBV11-2 and TRBJ2-5; 11 bases are a match to TRBD1. Trimming took 8 bases from V and 5 from J; bases not matched to a gene: 4. The CDR3 covers 13 residues. The germline V gene encodes CDR1 SGHAT and CDR2 FQNNGV. In DNA, the CDR3 is TGTGCCAGCGGACAGGGGGCGAGTGAGACCCAGTACTTC. This gives the protein CASGQGASETQYF.

This clonotype was counted many times. V usage is TRBV27 and J usage is TRBJ2-1; tentatively, D is TRBD1 (6 bases). The CDR3 runs to 13 residues. Germline-derived CDR1 and CDR2 are MNHEY and SMNVEV (reference sequence). V shed 2 bases and J shed 9 bases, with 11 bases lying between them. The CDR3 protein is CASSLGGWGEQFF. CDR3 sequence (DNA): TGTGCCAGCAGTTTAGGGGGCTGGGGTGAGCAGTTCTTC.

V usage is TRBV14 and J usage is TRBJ2-7, with 9 nucleotides matching TRBD1. There are 14 residues in the CDR3. V shed 3 bases, J shed 3 bases, and the junction held 3 bases outside the gene matches. The germline gives CDR1 SGHDN, CDR2 FVKESK. The CDR3 DNA is TGTGCCAGCAGCCAGGGGGACAGGGTCTACGAGCAGTACTTC. Translated: CASSQGDRVYEQYF. The full variable domain, rest sourced from reference TRBV14 and TRBJ2-7, is EAGVTQFPSHSVIEKGQTVTLRCDPISGHDNLYWYRRVMGKEIKFLLHFVKESKQDESGMPNNRFLAERTGGTYSTLKVQPAELEDSGVYFCASSQGDRVYEQYFGPGTRLTVT.

The chain combines TRBV19 with TRBJ1-5; no definite D call. The CDR3 totals 13 residues. V lost 3 bases to trimming and J lost 4 bases, with 7 bases between them. Looked up from germline, CDR1 is LNHDA and CDR2 is SQIVND (reference sequence). The CDR3 DNA follows: TGTGCCAGTAGTATGCTGGGGAATCAGCCCCAGCATTTT. Encoded protein: CASSMLGNQPQHF.

This clonotype has more than one count but fewer than ten. The chain uses TRBV27 and TRBJ2-5; 8 bases agree with TRBD1. CDR3 length: 16 residues. Germline V CDR1 and CDR2: MNHEY, SMNVEV (reference sequence). J was trimmed by 5 bases and V by 5 bases; bases with no gene match: 13. CDR3 protein: CASSPLDRAGLETQYF. The CDR3 region has the DNA TGTGCCAGCAGTCCCCTGGACAGGGCGGGCTTGGAGACCCAGTACTTC.

The chain joins TRBV5-1 to TRBJ2-2; 10 bases align to TRBD1. The junction had 7 bases not matched to a gene; V was cut back by 4 bases and J by 10 bases. This CDR3 is 14 amino acids long. Per germline, CDR1 SGHRS and CDR2 YFSETQ. The CDR3 spells CASSRQGARSELFF. CDR3 sequence (DNA): TGCGCCAGCAGCAGACAGGGGGCGCGGTCGGAGCTGTTTTTT.

This clonotype turned up a few times. The rearrangement joins TRBV6-2 or TRBV6-3 to TRBJ1-2; 7 bases are a match to TRBD1. J was trimmed by 3 bases and V by 5 bases; bases with no gene match: 6. The CDR3 is made up of 14 amino acids. Germline V gene data show CDR1 as MNHEY and CDR2 as SVGEGT. The CDR3 loop is CASSLTQGYYGYTF. The CDR3 DNA is TGTGCCAGCAGTCTAACACAGGGGTACTATGGCTACACCTTC.

This clonotype was observed many times. The chain combines TRBV15 with TRBJ2-5; the D is unclear. The CDR3 totals 14 residues. Germline CDR1 and CDR2: LNHNV and YYDKDF (reference sequence). Trimming pared 0 bases from V and 2 bases from J, leaving 7 bases between. DNA of the CDR3: TGTGCCACCAGCAGAGATCTGGGTCAAGAGACCCAGTACTTC. Translating gives CATSRDLGQETQYF. The complete variable domain, with remaining parts taken from reference TRBV15 and TRBJ2-5, reads DAMVIQNPRYQVTQFGKPVTLSCSQTLNHNVMYWYQQKSSQAPKLLFHYYDKDFNNEADTPDNFQSRRPNTSFCFLDIRSPGLGDTAMYLCATSRDLGQETQYFGPGTRLLVL.

Only a few counts were recorded for this clonotype. The gene calls are TRBV28 and TRBJ2-7; TRBD2 agrees at 8 bases. This CDR3 contains 14 residues. Losses at the gene ends were 7 bases for V and 6 bases for J; bases not matched to a gene: 11. Per germline, CDR1 MDHEN and CDR2 SYDVKM. CDR3 amino acids: CASIPGGAQSEQYF. The CDR3 DNA reads as TGTGCCAGCATCCCCGGGGGGGCGCAAAGCGAGCAGTACTTC.

The chain carries TRBV20-1 and TRBJ2-5; TRBD2 agrees at 9 bases. After removal of 6 bases from V and 4 bases from J, the junction contained 9 bases not matched to a gene. Looked up from germline, CDR1 is DFQATT and CDR2 is SNEGSKA (reference sequence). The CDR3 totals 14 residues. CDR3 loop: CSAVSGRIIETQYF. DNA for the CDR3: TGCAGTGCCGTTAGCGGGAGAATCATAGAGACCCAGTACTTC.